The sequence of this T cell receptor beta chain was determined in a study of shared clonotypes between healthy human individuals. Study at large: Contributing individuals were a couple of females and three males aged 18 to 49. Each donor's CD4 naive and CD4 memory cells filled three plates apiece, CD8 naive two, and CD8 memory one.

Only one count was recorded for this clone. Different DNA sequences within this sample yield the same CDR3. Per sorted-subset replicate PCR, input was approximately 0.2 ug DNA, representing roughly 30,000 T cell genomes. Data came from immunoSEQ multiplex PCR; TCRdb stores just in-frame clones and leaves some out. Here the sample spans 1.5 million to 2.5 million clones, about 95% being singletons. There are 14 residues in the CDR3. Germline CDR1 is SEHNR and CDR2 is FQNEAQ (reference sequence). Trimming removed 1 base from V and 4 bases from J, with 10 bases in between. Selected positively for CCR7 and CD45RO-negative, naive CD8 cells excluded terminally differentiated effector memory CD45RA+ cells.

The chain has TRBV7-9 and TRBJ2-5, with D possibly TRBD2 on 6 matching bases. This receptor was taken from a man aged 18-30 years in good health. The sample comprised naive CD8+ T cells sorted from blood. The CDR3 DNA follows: TGTGCCAGCAGCTTAGTCGGGGGAGGAGAGACCCAGTACTTC. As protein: CASSLVGGGETQYF.